The present T cell receptor beta chain was sequenced within a study of blood T cell repertoires in COVID-19. Study context: Samples representing acute and convalescent COVID-19 were sourced from the United States, Italy and Spain.

CDR1 is MNHNS, CDR2 SASEGT, per germline. This CDR3 spans 13 amino acids. V lost 8 bases and J lost 1, with 11 bases in between. Source study methods: Estimation of nucleated cell counts relied on the amplification of reference gene primers. Repertoires were generated with immunoSEQ multiplex PCR, while TCRdb's copy carries only in-frame clones and drops some. V, J and clone size reflect that table, while D and trimming were determined from the DNA. The sample lists approximately 210,000 clones, roughly three quarters occurring once. The clonotype originates from a woman aged 45-60 years with acute COVID-19. The rearrangement links TRBV6-1 to TRBJ2-5; perhaps TRBD2 as D (6 bases). Sequences were obtained from PBMCs or T cells enriched from blood (not recorded which). DNA of the CDR3: TGTGCCAGCGGAGGAGGGATCCAAGAGACCCAGTACTTC. Its protein is CASGGGIQETQYF.